The 12 T cell receptor beta chains listed next were all sequenced from one sample in a study of CD8 T cells in ankylosing spondylitis. General study findings and limits: Several highly homologous variants formed a TCR beta motif that appeared characteristic of ankylosing spondylitis blood.

The antigens for these receptors are not known. MiXCR was run by TCRdb on the 5' RACE reads, yielding one entry per CDR3 protein. The table shows more than 400,000 distinct CDR3 sequences, with roughly 5.2% occurring only once. Sequences were obtained from blood, either unsorted or a sorted T cell fraction (not recorded which). These receptor sequences come from a male donor with ankylosing spondylitis.

The table lists this clonotype with many counts. This chain connects TRBV5-1 to TRBJ2-7; 7 bases map to TRBD1. The CDR3 has 14 amino acids. Germline values: CDR1 SGHRS, CDR2 YFSETQ. The trim removed 3 bases at V and 3 bases at J, leaving 6 bases unmatched. DNA for the CDR3: TGCGCCAGCAGCTGGGACAGTTTCGGCTACGAGCAGTACTTC. It translates to CASSWDSFGYEQYF.

This clonotype has a count of ten or more. V gene TRBV5-1 combines with J gene TRBJ2-1, with 9 bases aligning to TRBD1. The ends lost 6 bases at V and 4 bases at J; junction bases unmatched: 5. In germline, CDR1 is SGHRS, CDR2 YFSETQ. The CDR3 spans 14 residues. CDR3 in DNA: TGCGCCAGCACCAACAGGGGGCTATACAATGAGCAGTTCTTC. It is translated as CASTNRGLYNEQFF.

This clonotype was recorded many times. This chain connects TRBV28 to TRBJ2-7, with D perhaps matching TRBD2 (5 bases). Trimming removed 7 bases at V and 4 bases at J, with 11 bases between. From germline, CDR1 is MDHEN and CDR2 SYDVKM. This CDR3 has 12 amino acids. CDR3 loop: CASNPAGYEQYF. In nucleotides, the CDR3 is TGTGCCAGCAACCCTGCGGGTTACGAGCAGTACTTC.

This clonotype has ten or more counts. V is TRBV24-1 and J is TRBJ2-1, with TRBD1 matching 12 bases. Germline loops: CDR1 KGHDR, CDR2 SFDVKD. V lost 4 bases to trimming and J lost 6 bases; unmatched junction nucleotides: 6. The CDR3 sequence is 16 residues long. The CDR3 DNA follows: TGTGCCACCAGTGACCCCGGGACAGGGGGCCTCAATGAGCAGTTCTTC. It codes for CATSDPGTGGLNEQFF.

The sample holds many counts of this clonotype. V gene TRBV6-2 or TRBV6-3 combines with J gene TRBJ1-1; weak D call: TRBD1 (5 bases). Germline CDR1 and CDR2: MNHEY and SVGEGT. The CDR3 extends over 18 amino acids. The V gene lost 0 bases and the J gene lost 1 base, with 18 bases spanning the gap. CDR3 nucleotide sequence: TGTGCCAGCAGTTACTCGGACGGGGCGCCTCTAGGGAACACTGAAGCTTTCTTT. Translated, it gives CASSYSDGAPLGNTEAFF.

This clonotype was seen ten or more times. This chain connects TRBV5-1 to TRBJ1-1; TRBD1 aligns across 7 bases. V shed 4 bases, J shed 4 bases, and the junction held 7 bases outside the gene matches. The germline V gene has CDR1 SGHRS and CDR2 YFSETQ. This CDR3 has 14 residues. The CDR3 sequence is CASSQIQGGTEAFF. CDR3 in DNA: TGCGCCAGCAGCCAAATTCAGGGGGGCACTGAAGCTTTCTTT.

This clonotype showed up many times. The J gene is TRBJ2-1, the V gene TRBV30; no definite D call. This CDR3 has 14 residues. Germline V gives CDR1 GTSNPN, CDR2 SVGIG (reference sequence). Trimming took off 0 bases at V and 6 bases at J, with 12 bases between the two ends. CDR3 loop: CAWSVGSAINEQFF. The CDR3 DNA is TGTGCCTGGAGTGTAGGGTCAGCAATCAATGAGCAGTTCTTC.

This clonotype occurred many times. The CDR3 bases are TGTGCCAGCACCCTCCCGGGGGCTCCACCAGAAGTAGATACGCAGTATTTT. Encoded protein: CASTLPGAPPEVDTQYF. The chain recombines TRBV7-9 with TRBJ2-3; the D gene could be TRBD1 or TRBD2 (6 bases each). The CDR3 sequence is 17 residues long. Per the germline V gene, CDR1 is SEHNR and CDR2 is FQNEAQ (reference sequence). V lost 7 bases, J lost 5 bases, and 25 bases lay in between.

The V call is TRBV7-3, the J call TRBJ2-7, with TRBD2 matching over 11 bases. V was clipped by 1 base and J by 2 bases; unmatched bases: 19. CDR1 is SGHTA and CDR2 is FQGTGA in the germline V gene. The CDR3 sequence is 21 residues long. CDR3 bases: TGTGCCAGCAGCTTAAGGGGCCAACCGGGACTAGCGGACCCTACTCCCTACGAGCAGTACTTC. Protein sequence: CASSLRGQPGLADPTPYEQYF. The full variable domain, rest sourced from reference TRBV7-3 and TRBJ2-7, is GAGVSQTPSNKVTEKGKYVELRCDPISGHTALYWYRQSLGQGPEFLIYFQGTGAADDSGLPNDRFFAVRPEGSVSTLKIQRTERGDSAVYLCASSLRGQPGLADPTPYEQYFGPGTRLTVT.

In this sample, this clonotype turned up many times. This rearrangement joins TRBV28 to TRBJ1-2; D unclear. With 4 bases removed from V and 4 bases from J, the gap between germline ends came to 16 bases. The CDR3 has 15 residues. CDR1 MDHEN and CDR2 SYDVKM come from the germline V gene. Here the CDR3 reads CASSSSGSPFYGYTF. In DNA form, the CDR3 reads TGTGCCAGCAGTTCCTCGGGGTCCCCCTTCTATGGCTACACCTTC.

This sequence joins TRBV12-3 or TRBV12-4 and TRBJ2-5; tentative D call: TRBD1 (5 bases). Trimming cost V 3 bases and J 10 bases, with 27 bases left between them. The CDR3 contains 17 residues. The CDR3 bases are TGTGCCAGCAGTTTTCCAGGGCCCACCGGGCCTCACAGTTACCAGTACTTC. Protein sequence: CASSFPGPTGPHSYQYF.

At least ten counts were recorded for this clonotype. The gene calls are TRBV28 and TRBJ2-1, with D unclear. The CDR3 is 11 amino acids. Looked up from germline, CDR1 is MDHEN and CDR2 is SYDVKM. The V end was cut by 2 bases, the J end by 9 bases, with 5 bases between. CDR3: CASSLVSEQFF. CDR3 DNA: TGTGCCAGCAGTTTAGTTAGTGAGCAGTTCTTC. Complete variable domain (other parts from reference TRBV28 and TRBJ2-1): DVKVTQSSRYLVKRTGEKVFLECVQDMDHENMFWYRQDPGLGLRLIYFSYDVKMKEKGDIPEGYSVSREKKERFSLILESASTNQTSMYLCASSLVSEQFFGPGTRLTVL.